A single T cell receptor beta chain is shown here with its context. The antigen it recognizes is unknown. One base away there is no much larger clone; base qualities are not given. Reading the label with the study, this specimen's time point is: 20 to 25 months on ibrutinib. Roughly 2 micrograms of genomic DNA were extracted from cryopreserved PBMCs for TCR beta library preparation. Longitudinal blood samples from CLL patients receiving ibrutinib monotherapy were subjected to high-throughput TCR beta sequencing. The patients were enrolled in a single-center, open-label phase 2 trial of ibrutinib monotherapy. The record originates from a study of cytotoxic CD8 clonotypes in ibrutinib-treated CLL (dated by TCRdb to the early 2020s). At the level of the whole study: The cohort was composed of 11 relapsed/refractory and about 15 treatment-naive patients; IGHV unmutated status was identified in 17 patients. Patients were still on ibrutinib when every remission and progressive disease sample was collected. Of the 86 people in the trial, approximately 28 had longitudinal samples available. Cryopreserved peripheral blood mononuclear cells were obtained before treatment, at response, and at either sustained remission or disease progression. Samples averaged roughly 260,000 productive templates and about 94,000 productive rearrangements. Response samples were taken after a median of roughly a year on treatment, ranging from roughly 6 to 36 months. Responses were partial in some 24 patients and complete in 2; after median about 63 months follow-up, around 15 stayed in remission and 12 progressed. Study-wide findings and limitations: Public clonotypes were found to be uncommon and were observed to contract or remain stable during treatment; the increase in clonality was shown to reflect expansion of private clonotypes at ibrutinib response. Clonality rose at ibrutinib response, remained stable during sustained remission, and dropped back toward baseline at progression. Sampling times were not matched between sustained-remission and progressing patients, and lymph node repertoires were not studied. Baseline clonality exceeded that of age-matched healthy donors and correlated strongly with circulating CD8+ T-cell counts.

A MiSeq instrument was used for deep resolution sequencing, which targeted depths ranging from 1 in 1 million up to 1 in 200,000 T cells, with coverage averaging 10x for each clonotype. TCR beta libraries were generated with the immunoSEQ hsTCRB Kit. The published analysis was carried out like this. The data were analyzed with ImmunoSEQ Analyzer and ImmunoSEQ Data Assistant, and V, D and J gene assignments followed IMGT definitions. Clonality, with values ranging from 0 to 1, was calculated as one minus the normalized Shannon entropy of productive rearrangement frequencies. Public clonotype analysis was restricted to overrepresented clonotypes comprising at least 0.05% of each patient's repertoire. Some 13 age-matched healthy donor repertoires from immuneACCESS served as clonality controls. TCRdb carries this immuneACCESS record with in-frame sequences only. Its versions omit some clonotypes, under half of them owing to an unresolved V gene in the studies checked, with the rest unexplained. Clonal size and the V and J genes are those of that table, whereas D and trimming came from the DNA. The sample records about 50,000 clones, 70% to 90% of which are singletons. The ten top clones hold around 20% of the sample.

The CDR3 starts with the cysteine, ends with the phenylalanine, and has 12 residues. This entry keeps only the CDR3 DNA: 36 bases, framed from base 1. The germline V gene yields SGHAT for CDR1 and FQNNGV for CDR2. The V and J ends are trimmed by 5 bases and 7 bases, leaving 8 bases between them. The sequenced sample was PBMCs, obtained after 24 months of ibrutinib treatment. The rearrangement joined TRBV11-2 to TRBJ2-2, with the D gene uncertain. The sequence derives from a human donor with chronic lymphocytic leukemia. The CDR3 protein: CASSERIGELFF. In nucleotides, the sequence is TGTGCCAGCAGCGAAAGGATCGGGGAGCTGTTTTTT. When the CDR3 is completed using the reference TRBV11-2 and TRBJ2-2 genes on either side, the full variable domain is EAGVAQSPRYKIIEKRQSVAFWCNPISGHATLYWYQQILGQGPKLLIQFQNNGVVDDSQLPKDRFSAERLKGVDSTLKIQPAKLEDSAVYLCASSERIGELFFGEGSRLTVL.